This T cell receptor (beta chain) was observed in a study of Graves' ophthalmopathy and Graves' hyperthyroidism. Study overall: Peripheral blood was gathered at the point of initial diagnosis, before any treatment started.

This clonotype turned up a few times. A volume of over 9 ml of fresh peripheral blood supplied the PBMCs. Germline V gives CDR1 MNHNS, CDR2 SASEGT. Between the trimmed V and J ends, which lost 6 bases and 1 base, there was a span of 9 bases. CDR3 size: 13 residues. RNA transcripts were the source from which TCR beta CDR3 regions were amplified. HTBI-primed RT-PCR formed the first round, and a multiplex PCR formed the second. TCRdb re-derived calls from the multiplex PCR reads in MiXCR, one entry per CDR3 protein. The sample has almost 750,000 distinct CDR3 sequences; roughly 41% are singletons. The chain couples TRBV6-1 to TRBJ1-1, with D perhaps TRBD1 (6 bases). The specimen was peripheral blood. The TCR was taken from an adult man with Graves' ophthalmopathy. The CDR3 coding sequence is TGTGCCAGCAGACAGGGAACGAACACTGAAGCTTTCTTT. It yields the protein CASRQGTNTEAFF.